The 8 T cell receptor beta chains presented below share a single source sample, sequenced in a study of CD8 T cells in Susac syndrome. After extraction with the RNeasy kit, roughly 0.45 to 1 ug of the RNA was reverse transcribed using random hexamers. TCRdb processed the immunoSEQ multiplex PCR reads anew with MiXCR; each CDR3 protein has one entry. Counted here are about 210,000 distinct CDR3 sequences, 95% occurring once; the ten biggest clones make up 0.085% to 0.1%. The source material was CD4+ T cells from PBMCs. These receptors came from a human donor with multiple sclerosis.

The chain employs TRBV12-3 or TRBV12-4 and TRBJ1-1, with no clear D. V was cut by 3 bases and J by 0 bases, with 8 bases left in between. This CDR3 has 14 amino acids. CDR3 in amino acids: CASSFELMNTEAFF. CDR3 nucleotides: TGTGCCAGCAGTTTCGAACTGATGAACACTGAAGCTTTCTTT.

The table lists this clonotype with a count of one. The genes are TRBV6-5 and TRBJ2-4, with 7 nucleotides matching TRBD1. The germline gives CDR1 MNHEY, CDR2 SVGAGI. V was pared by 4 bases and J by 3 bases, with 6 bases of the junction left unmatched. There are 15 residues in the CDR3. CDR3 DNA sequence: TGTGCCAGCAGTTCCGCCGGGACAGTCAAAAACATTCAGTACTTC. This gives the protein CASSSAGTVKNIQYF.

The chain uses TRBV29-1 and TRBJ2-2; D remains unclear. The CDR3 spans 13 residues. Germline V lookup: CDR1 SQVTM, CDR2 ANQGSEA. The V end lost 1 base, the J end lost 2 bases, and 5 bases lay between the germline ends. The CDR3 nucleotides are TGCAGCGTTGAAGCATCAAACACCGGGGAGCTGTTTTTT. Residues: CSVEASNTGELFF.

The chain recombines TRBV12-3 or TRBV12-4 with TRBJ1-2; TRBD1 agrees at 8 bases. V dropped 5 bases and J dropped 4; count of bases not matched to a gene: 3. This CDR3 region has 13 residues. The CDR3 reads CASSMDRVYGYTF. The CDR3 region has the DNA TGTGCCAGCAGTATGGACAGGGTCTATGGCTACACCTTC.

This chain connects TRBV6-6 to TRBJ2-7; possibly TRBD1 for D (5 bases). The V gene lost 6 bases and the J gene lost 2 bases, with 14 bases spanning the gap. Germline CDR1 is MNHNY and CDR2 is SVGAGI (reference sequence). The length of the CDR3 is 14 residues. The CDR3 DNA sequence: TGTGCCAGCAGCACGGACACACAACCCTACGAGCAGTACTTC. Translation gives CASSTDTQPYEQYF.

The CDR3 sequence: CASRTGGHSPLHF. DNA for the CDR3: TGTGCCAGCCGGACAGGGGGTCACTCACCCCTCCACTTT. The rearrangement joins TRBV3-1 to TRBJ1-6; 10 positions agree with TRBD1. The CDR3 is made up of 13 amino acids. The J segment lost 10 bases and the V segment lost 8 bases, leaving 5 bases of the junction unmatched. Germline V gene data show CDR1 as LGHDT and CDR2 as YNNKEL (reference sequence).

In DNA, the CDR3 is TGTGCCAGCAGTGGGACTAGCGGGGAATATGAGCAGTTCTTC. Translated: CASSGTSGEYEQFF. The chain uses TRBV27 and TRBJ2-1, with 13 bases lining up with TRBD2. V lost 5 bases, J lost 8 bases, and 3 bases stayed unmatched. This CDR3 has 14 residues. Germline values: CDR1 MNHEY, CDR2 SMNVEV (reference sequence).

This clonotype has just a few counts. The gene calls are TRBV7-3 and TRBJ1-6; D unresolved. V was cut by 1 base and J by 7 bases, with 11 bases left in between. Germline CDR1 and CDR2: SGHTA and FQGTGA. This CDR3 is built from 15 residues. The CDR3, as DNA: TGTGCCAGCAGCTTAAATAGTCAGTGGAATTCACCCCTCCACTTT. Protein: CASSLNSQWNSPLHF.